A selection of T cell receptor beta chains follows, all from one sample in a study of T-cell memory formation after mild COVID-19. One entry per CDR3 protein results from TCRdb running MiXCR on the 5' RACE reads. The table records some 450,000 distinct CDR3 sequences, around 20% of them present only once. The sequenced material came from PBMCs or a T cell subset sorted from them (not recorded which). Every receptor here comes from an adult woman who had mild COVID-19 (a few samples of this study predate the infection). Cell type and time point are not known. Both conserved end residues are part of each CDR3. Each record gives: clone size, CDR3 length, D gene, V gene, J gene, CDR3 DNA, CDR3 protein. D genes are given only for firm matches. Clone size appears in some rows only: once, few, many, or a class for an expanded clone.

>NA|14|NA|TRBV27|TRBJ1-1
TGTGCCAGCAGGATGGTCCCGGGCGCCACTGAAGCTTTCTTT
CASRMVPGATEAFF
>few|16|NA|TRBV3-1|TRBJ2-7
TGTGCCAGCAGCCGGAACATCGTGACTAGTTCATACGAGCAGTACTTC
CASSRNIVTSSYEQYF
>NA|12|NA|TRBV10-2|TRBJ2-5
TGCGCCAGCAGACGCTCACAAGAGACCCAGTACTTC
CASRRSQETQYF
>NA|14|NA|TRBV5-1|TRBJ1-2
TGCGCCAGCAGCTCCGAATCAGGGATAGGTGGCTACACCTTC
CASSSESGIGGYTF
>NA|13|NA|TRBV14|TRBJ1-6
TGTGCCAGTAACGTTGGAGGATGGACACCCCTCCACTTT
CASNVGGWTPLHF
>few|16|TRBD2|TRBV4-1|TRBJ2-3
TGCGCCAGCAGCCAAGCTCGGGACTACTACACAGATACGCAGTATTTT
CASSQARDYYTDTQYF
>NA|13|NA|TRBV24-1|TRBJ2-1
TGTGCCACCAGTGATTCAATACAGCATGAGCAGTTCTTC
CATSDSIQHEQFF
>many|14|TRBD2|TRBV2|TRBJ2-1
TGTGCCAGCAAAGAGCGGGGGGGAACCAATGAGCAGTTCTTC
CASKERGGTNEQFF
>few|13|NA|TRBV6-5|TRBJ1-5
TGTGCCAGCAGTTCCCAGCCGGGGAGGCCCCAGCATTTT
CASSSQPGRPQHF
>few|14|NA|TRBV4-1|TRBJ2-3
TGCGCCAGCAGCCAAGATGGCCTCGCGGATACGCAGTATTTT
CASSQDGLADTQYF
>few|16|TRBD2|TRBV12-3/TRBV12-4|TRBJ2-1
TGTGCCAGCAGTCCAACCGGGACTACCGGTTTGGGTGAGCAGTTCTTC
CASSPTGTTGLGEQFF
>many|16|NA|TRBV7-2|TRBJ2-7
TGTGCCAGCAGCTCTTTAGGGGGTGGGCAGGGCTACGAGCAGTACTTC
CASSSLGGGQGYEQYF
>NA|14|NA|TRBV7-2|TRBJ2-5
TGTGCCAGCAGCTCCGACTCGGTCTGGGAGACCCAGTACTTC
CASSSDSVWETQYF
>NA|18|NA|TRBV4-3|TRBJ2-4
TGCGCCAGCAGCCAAGAATCGATCGGCGGACGGACCAAAAACATTCAGTACTTC
CASSQESIGGRTKNIQYF
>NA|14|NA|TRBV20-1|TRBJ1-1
TGCAGTGCTAGAGATTTGAGGACCGTATATGAAGCTTTCTTT
CSARDLRTVYEAFF
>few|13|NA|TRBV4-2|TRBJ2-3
TGTGCCAGCAGCCAAGGACAGTTAAATACGCAGTATTTT
CASSQGQLNTQYF
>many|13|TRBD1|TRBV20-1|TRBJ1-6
TGCAGTGCTAGGGGGCAGGGGGAATCACCCCTCCACTTT
CSARGQGESPLHF
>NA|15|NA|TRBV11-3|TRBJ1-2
TGTGCCAGCAGCCCAAGGGCTCAAATGGGATATGGCTACACCTTC
CASSPRAQMGYGYTF
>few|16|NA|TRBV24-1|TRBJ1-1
TGTGCCACCAGTGAGGGATCCGGGACGGGGAACACTGAAGCTTTCTTT
CATSEGSGTGNTEAFF
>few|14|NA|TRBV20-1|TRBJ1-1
TGCAGTGCTAGAGACCACGGACGCGGCACTGAAGCTTTCTTT
CSARDHGRGTEAFF
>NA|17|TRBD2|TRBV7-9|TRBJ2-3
TGTGCCAGCAGCGCCAAATCAGCGGGGGTCCTCACAGATACGCAGTATTTT
CASSAKSAGVLTDTQYF
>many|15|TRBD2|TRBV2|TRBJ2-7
TGTGCCAGCAGCCCTACTAGCGGGGGTTCCTACGAGCAGTACTTC
CASSPTSGGSYEQYF
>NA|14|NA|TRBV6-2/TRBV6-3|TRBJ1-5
TGTGCCAGCAGTTACTTGAGGGACAATCAGCCCCAGCATTTT
CASSYLRDNQPQHF
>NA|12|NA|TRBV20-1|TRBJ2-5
TGCAGTGCCCCCGGGGGCATAGAGACCCAGTACTTC
CSAPGGIETQYF
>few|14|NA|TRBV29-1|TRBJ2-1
TGCAGCGTTGAAGGGGGAGATCGGTACAATGAGCAGTTCTTC
CSVEGGDRYNEQFF
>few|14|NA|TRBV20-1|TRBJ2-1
TGCAGTGCTAGAGGGGGGCGAGGCCACAATGAGCAGTTCTTC
CSARGGRGHNEQFF
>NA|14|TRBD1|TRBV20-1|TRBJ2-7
TGCAGTGCCACAAAAAGGACAGGCTCCTACGAGCAGTACTTC
CSATKRTGSYEQYF
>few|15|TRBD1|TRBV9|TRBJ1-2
TGTGCCAGCAGCGTCTCGGACAGGGGAGGCTATGGCTACACCTTC
CASSVSDRGGYGYTF
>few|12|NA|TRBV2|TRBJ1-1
TGTGCCAGCAGTGACAGCGACACTGAAGCTTTCTTT
CASSDSDTEAFF
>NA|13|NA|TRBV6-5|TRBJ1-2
TGTGCCAGCAGTATAAACGAACGGTATGGCTACACCTTC
CASSINERYGYTF
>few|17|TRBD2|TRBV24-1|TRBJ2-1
TGTGCCACCAGTGCGGATCTCGGGCGGGAGGGTTACAATGAGCAGTTCTTC
CATSADLGREGYNEQFF
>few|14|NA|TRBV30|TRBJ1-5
TGTGCCTGGAGCCAAGGGGTTGGTAATCAGCCCCAGCATTTT
CAWSQGVGNQPQHF
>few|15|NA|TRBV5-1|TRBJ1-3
TGCGCCAGCAGCTGGGGGTCAGGGCCTGGAAACACCATATATTTT
CASSWGSGPGNTIYF
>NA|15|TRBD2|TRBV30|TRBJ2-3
TGTGCCTGGAGTGCAAGCGGGGATAGCACAGATACGCAGTATTTT
CAWSASGDSTDTQYF
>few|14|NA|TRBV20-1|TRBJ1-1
TGCAGTGCTAGAGACCTAATCAGATCGACGGAAGCTTTCTTT
CSARDLIRSTEAFF
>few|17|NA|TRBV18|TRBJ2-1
TGTGCCAGCTCACGTCTACAGGGCGAATTTTCCTACAATGAGCAGTTCTTC
CASSRLQGEFSYNEQFF
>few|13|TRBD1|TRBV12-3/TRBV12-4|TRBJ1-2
TGTGCCAGCAGATCATGGGGACAGGGGGGTTACACCTTC
CASRSWGQGGYTF
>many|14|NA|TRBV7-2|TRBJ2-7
TGTGCCAGCAGCCCCGATTATTCATCCTACGAGCAGTACTTC
CASSPDYSSYEQYF
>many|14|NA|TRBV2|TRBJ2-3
TGTGCCAGCAGTGAACTTGGGAGTACAGATACGCAGTATTTT
CASSELGSTDTQYF
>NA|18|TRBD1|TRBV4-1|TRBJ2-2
TGCGCCAGCAGCCAAGAAGGACAGGTCTACTACGGCACCGGGGAGCTGTTTTTT
CASSQEGQVYYGTGELFF
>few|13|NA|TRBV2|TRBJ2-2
TGTGCCAGCAAGGAGGTGAACACCGGGGAGCTGTTTTTT
CASKEVNTGELFF
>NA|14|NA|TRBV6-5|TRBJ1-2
TGTGCCAGCAGTTACGACATGGGAGGCTATGGCTACACCTTC
CASSYDMGGYGYTF
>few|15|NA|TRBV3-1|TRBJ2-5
TGTGCCAGCAGCCGTCCCAGCGGTGTTCAAGAGACCCAGTACTTC
CASSRPSGVQETQYF
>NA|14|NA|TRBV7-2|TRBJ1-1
TGTGCCAGCAGCTTCCACGGGAGAAACACTGAAGCTTTCTTT
CASSFHGRNTEAFF
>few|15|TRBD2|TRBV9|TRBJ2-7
TGTGCCAGCAGCGTAGCTGCGGGGGATCACTACGAGCAGTACTTC
CASSVAAGDHYEQYF